The clone carrying this T cell receptor beta chain was found a few times. The data originate from a study of CD8 T cells in ankylosing spondylitis. TCRdb reanalysed the 5' RACE reads using MiXCR and keeps one entry per CDR3 protein. The sample has around 30,000 distinct CDR3 sequences, 14% seen once. This CDR3 is built from 12 residues. With 6 bases removed from V and 7 bases from J, the gap between germline ends came to 12 bases. Looked up from germline, CDR1 is DFQATT and CDR2 is SNEGSKA (reference sequence). The chain carries TRBV20-1 and TRBJ1-4; TRBD1 is a possible D gene (5 bases). This clonotype was obtained from a male donor with ankylosing spondylitis or in good health (not recorded which). Sequencing was performed on blood. The CDR3 sequence is CSATGTGEKLFF. CDR3 sequence (DNA): TGCAGTGCCACGGGGACGGGTGAAAAACTGTTTTTT.